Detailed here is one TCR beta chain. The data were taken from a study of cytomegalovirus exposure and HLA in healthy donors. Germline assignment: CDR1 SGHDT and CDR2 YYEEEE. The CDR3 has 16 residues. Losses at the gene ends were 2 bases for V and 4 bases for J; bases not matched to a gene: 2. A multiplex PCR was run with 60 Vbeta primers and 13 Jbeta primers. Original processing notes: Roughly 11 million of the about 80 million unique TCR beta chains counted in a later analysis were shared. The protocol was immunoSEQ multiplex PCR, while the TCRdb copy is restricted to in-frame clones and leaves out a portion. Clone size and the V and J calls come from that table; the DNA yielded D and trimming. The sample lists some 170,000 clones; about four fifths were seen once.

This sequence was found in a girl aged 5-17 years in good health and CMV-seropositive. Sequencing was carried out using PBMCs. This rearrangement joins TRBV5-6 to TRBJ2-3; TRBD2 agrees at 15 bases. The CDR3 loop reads CASSFGTSGGPDTQYF. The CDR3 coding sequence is TGTGCCAGCAGCTTCGGGACTAGCGGGGGGCCAGATACGCAGTATTTT.